This record covers a single T cell receptor beta chain. The antigen remains undetermined. The repertoire was sequenced with immunoSEQ multiplex PCR; TCRdb's copy has only in-frame clones and lacks some. The table has over 4,500 clones, around 65% seen once. The data stem from a study of regulatory dendritic cells for organ transplantation. General study findings and limits: Naive CD4+ and CD8+ repertoires were highly diverse; memory CD8+ was most oligoclonal. Considerable individual heterogeneity was seen in alloreactive memory CD8+ T cells. Memory CD8+ clonal expansion seemed more limited with regulatory than mature dendritic cells.

Looked up from germline, CDR1 is MGHDK and CDR2 is SYGVNS. CDR3 size: 18 residues. The receptor was isolated from a human donor in good health. Specimen: memory CD8+ T cells from blood. Specified subset: CD45RO+ memory T cells. The chain couples TRBV25-1 to TRBJ2-5; D is unclear. The DNA end is a closer match to TRBJ2-7, so the J assignment may be wrong. CDR3 nucleotide sequence: TGTGCCAGCAGTGAATATATATCGGATGGGCAGGCTAGCTACGAGCAGTACTTC. This gives the protein CASSEYISDGQASYEQYF.